The clone carrying this T cell receptor beta chain showed up many times. Antigen specificity is unknown. Germline CDR1 reads SGHDT; CDR2 reads YYEEEE. The CDR3 covers 13 residues. V shed 4 bases and J shed 6 bases, with 8 bases lying between them. Time point meaning: newly diagnosed GD, antithyroid drugs for less than 3 months. PBMC RNA served as the TCR library source. This entry belongs to a study of regulatory T cells in long-lasting Graves disease. Study-wide results and caveats: It was possible that the small sample size reduced accuracy. Less diverse TCR repertoires were seen in persistent Graves' patients than in newly diagnosed ones.

With iRepertoire HTBI primers and Arm-PCR of CDR3 regions, TCR beta libraries were built. Source study methods: Across samples, 62 TRBV and about 13 TRBJ segments were found. TCRdb processed the multiplex PCR reads anew with MiXCR; each CDR3 protein has one entry. The V and J calls were not made by the authors but by TCRdb's processing. The table has 400,000 to 500,000 distinct CDR3 sequences, more than 12% seen once. These sequences were also reported in another study, on T cells in Graves' hyperthyroidism and ophthalmopathy. According to that study: Through a model of 13 V-J features, ophthalmopathy was separated from stable hyperthyroidism.

The TCR was taken from a young woman with Graves disease. This chain uses TRBV5-6 with TRBJ1-6, with D possibly matching TRBD1 (5 bases). The specimen was peripheral blood mononuclear cells (PBMCs), collected at new diagnosis, from a patient treated with antithyroid drugs. The DNA of the CDR3 is TGTGCCAGCAGCCGAGACAGTAATTCACCCCTCCACTTT. This encodes CASSRDSNSPLHF.